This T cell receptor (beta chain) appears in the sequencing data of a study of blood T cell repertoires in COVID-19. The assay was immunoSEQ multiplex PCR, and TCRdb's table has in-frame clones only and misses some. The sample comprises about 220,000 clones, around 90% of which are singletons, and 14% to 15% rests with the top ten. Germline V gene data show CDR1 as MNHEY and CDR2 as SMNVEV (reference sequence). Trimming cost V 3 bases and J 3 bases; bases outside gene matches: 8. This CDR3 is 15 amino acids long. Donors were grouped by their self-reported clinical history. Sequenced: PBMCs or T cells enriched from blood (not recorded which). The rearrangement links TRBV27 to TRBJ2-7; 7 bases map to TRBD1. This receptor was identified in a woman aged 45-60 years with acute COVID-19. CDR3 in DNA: TGTGCCAGCAGTTTCGCCGGGACAGACTTCTACGAGCAGTACTTC. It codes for CASSFAGTDFYEQYF.